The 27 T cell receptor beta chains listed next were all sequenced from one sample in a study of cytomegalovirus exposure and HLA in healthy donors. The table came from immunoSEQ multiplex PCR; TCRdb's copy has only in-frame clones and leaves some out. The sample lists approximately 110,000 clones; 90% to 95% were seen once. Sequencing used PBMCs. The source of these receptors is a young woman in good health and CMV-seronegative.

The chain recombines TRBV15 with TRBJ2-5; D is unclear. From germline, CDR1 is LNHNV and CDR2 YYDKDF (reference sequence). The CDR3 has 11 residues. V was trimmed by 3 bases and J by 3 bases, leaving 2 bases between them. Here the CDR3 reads CATSSKETQYF. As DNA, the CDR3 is TGTGCCACCAGCAGTAAAGAGACCCAGTACTTC. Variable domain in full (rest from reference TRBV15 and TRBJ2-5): DAMVIQNPRYQVTQFGKPVTLSCSQTLNHNVMYWYQQKSSQAPKLLFHYYDKDFNNEADTPDNFQSRRPNTSFCFLDIRSPGLGDTAMYLCATSSKETQYFGPGTRLLVL.

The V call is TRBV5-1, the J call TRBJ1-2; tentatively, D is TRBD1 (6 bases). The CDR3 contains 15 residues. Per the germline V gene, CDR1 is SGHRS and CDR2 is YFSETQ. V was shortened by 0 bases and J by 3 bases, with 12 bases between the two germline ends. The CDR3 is CASSLEQGWDYGYTF. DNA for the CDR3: TGCGCCAGCAGCTTGGAACAGGGATGGGACTATGGCTACACCTTC.

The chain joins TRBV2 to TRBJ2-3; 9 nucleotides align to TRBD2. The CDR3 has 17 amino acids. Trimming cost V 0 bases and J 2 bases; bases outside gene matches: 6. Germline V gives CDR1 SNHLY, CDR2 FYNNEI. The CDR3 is CASSEAQAGGFTDTQYF. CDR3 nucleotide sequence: TGTGCCAGCAGTGAAGCGCAAGCGGGGGGTTTCACAGATACGCAGTATTTT.

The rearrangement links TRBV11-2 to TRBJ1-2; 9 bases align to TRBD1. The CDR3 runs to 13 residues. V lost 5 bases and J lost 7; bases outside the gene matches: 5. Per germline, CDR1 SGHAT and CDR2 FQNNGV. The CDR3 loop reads CASSRDRERGYTF. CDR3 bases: TGTGCCAGCAGCAGGGACAGGGAACGTGGCTACACCTTC.

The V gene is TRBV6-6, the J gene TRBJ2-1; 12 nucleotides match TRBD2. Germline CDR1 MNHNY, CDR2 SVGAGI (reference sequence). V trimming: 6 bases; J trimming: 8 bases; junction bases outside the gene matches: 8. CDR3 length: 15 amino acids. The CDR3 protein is CASSDPSGREYEQFF. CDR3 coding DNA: TGTGCCAGCAGCGATCCTAGCGGGAGGGAGTATGAGCAGTTCTTC.

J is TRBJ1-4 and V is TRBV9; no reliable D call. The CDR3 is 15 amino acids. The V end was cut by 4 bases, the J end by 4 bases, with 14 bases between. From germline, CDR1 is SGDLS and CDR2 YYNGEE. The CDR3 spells CASSLRGAFNEKLFF. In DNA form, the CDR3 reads TGTGCCAGCAGCCTCAGAGGTGCCTTTAATGAAAAACTGTTTTTT.

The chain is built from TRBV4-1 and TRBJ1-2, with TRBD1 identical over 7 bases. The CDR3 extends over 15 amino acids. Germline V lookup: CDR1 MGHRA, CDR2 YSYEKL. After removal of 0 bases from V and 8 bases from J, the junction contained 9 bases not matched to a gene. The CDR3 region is CASSQDHDRVRGYTF. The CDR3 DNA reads TGCGCCAGCAGCCAAGATCACGACAGGGTTAGAGGCTACACCTTC.

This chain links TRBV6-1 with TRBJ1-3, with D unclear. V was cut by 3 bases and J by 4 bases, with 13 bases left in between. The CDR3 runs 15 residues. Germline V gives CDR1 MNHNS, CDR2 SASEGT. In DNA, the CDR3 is TGTGCCAGCAGTGAGTCCCCAATTTCCGGAAACACCATATATTTT. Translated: CASSESPISGNTIYF.

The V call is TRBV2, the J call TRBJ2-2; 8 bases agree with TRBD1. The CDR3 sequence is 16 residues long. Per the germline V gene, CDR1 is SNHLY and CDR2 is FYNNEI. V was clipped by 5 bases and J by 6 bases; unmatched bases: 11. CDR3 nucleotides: TGTGCCAGCAGTAGAGACAGGGGCGTGGGGTCCGGGGAGCTGTTTTTT. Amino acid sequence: CASSRDRGVGSGELFF.

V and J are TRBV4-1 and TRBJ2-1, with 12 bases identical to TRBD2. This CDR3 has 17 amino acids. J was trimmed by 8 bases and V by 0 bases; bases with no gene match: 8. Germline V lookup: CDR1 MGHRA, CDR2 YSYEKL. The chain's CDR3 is CASSQDGASGGVDEQFF. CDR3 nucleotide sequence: TGCGCCAGCAGCCAAGATGGAGCTAGCGGGGGGGTCGATGAGCAGTTCTTC.

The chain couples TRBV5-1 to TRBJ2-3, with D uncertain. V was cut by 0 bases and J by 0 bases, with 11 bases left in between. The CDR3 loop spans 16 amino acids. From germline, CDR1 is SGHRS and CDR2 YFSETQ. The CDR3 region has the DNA TGCGCCAGCAGCTTGGAGGCGGTTACTAGCACAGATACGCAGTATTTT. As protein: CASSLEAVTSTDTQYF.

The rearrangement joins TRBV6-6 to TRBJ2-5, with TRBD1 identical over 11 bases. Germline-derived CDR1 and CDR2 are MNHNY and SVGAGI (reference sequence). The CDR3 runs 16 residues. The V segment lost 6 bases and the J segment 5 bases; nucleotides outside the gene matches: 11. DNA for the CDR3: TGTGCCAGCAGACACGTATGGACAGGGGGCCGGGAGACCCAGTACTTC. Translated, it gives CASRHVWTGGRETQYF.

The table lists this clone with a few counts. This CDR3 is CASGTGGSSGNTIYF. The DNA for the CDR3 is TGTGCCAGCGGGACAGGGGGGAGCTCTGGAAACACCATATATTTT. The chain recombines TRBV7-3 with TRBJ1-3; 11 nucleotides agree with TRBD1. The germline gives CDR1 SGHTA, CDR2 FQGTGA. The CDR3 extends over 15 amino acids. V dropped 8 bases and J dropped 0; count of bases not matched to a gene: 3.

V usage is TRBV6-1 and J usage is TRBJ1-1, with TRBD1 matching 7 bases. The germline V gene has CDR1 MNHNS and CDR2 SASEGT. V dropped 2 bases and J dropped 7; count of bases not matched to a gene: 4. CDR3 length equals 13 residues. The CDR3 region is CASSETDRDEAFF. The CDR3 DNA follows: TGTGCCAGCAGTGAAACAGACAGGGATGAAGCTTTCTTT.

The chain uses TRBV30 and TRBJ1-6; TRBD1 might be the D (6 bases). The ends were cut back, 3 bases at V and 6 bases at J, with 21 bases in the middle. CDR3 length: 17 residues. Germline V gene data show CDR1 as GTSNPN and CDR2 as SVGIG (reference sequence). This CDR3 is CAWSDTTGGLSNSPLHF. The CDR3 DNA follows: TGTGCCTGGAGCGATACGACAGGAGGCCTGAGTAATTCACCCCTCCACTTT. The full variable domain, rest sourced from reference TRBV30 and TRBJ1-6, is SQTIHQWPATLVQPVGSPLSLECTVEGTSNPNLYWYRQAAGRGLQLLFYSVGIGQISSEVPQNLSASRPQDRQFILSSKKLLLSDSGFYLCAWSDTTGGLSNSPLHFGNGTRLTVT.

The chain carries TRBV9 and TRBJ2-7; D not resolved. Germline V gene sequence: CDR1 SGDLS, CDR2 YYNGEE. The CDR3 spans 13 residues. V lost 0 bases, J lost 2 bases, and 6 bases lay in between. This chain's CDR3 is CASSVEPAYEQYF. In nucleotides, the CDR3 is TGTGCCAGCAGCGTAGAACCAGCCTACGAGCAGTACTTC.

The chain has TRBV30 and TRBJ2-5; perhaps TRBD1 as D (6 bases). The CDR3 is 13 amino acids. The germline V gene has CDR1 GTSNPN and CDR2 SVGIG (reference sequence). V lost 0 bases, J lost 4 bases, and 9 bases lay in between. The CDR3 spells CAWSVLQGETQYF. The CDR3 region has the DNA TGTGCCTGGAGTGTACTACAGGGAGAGACCCAGTACTTC.

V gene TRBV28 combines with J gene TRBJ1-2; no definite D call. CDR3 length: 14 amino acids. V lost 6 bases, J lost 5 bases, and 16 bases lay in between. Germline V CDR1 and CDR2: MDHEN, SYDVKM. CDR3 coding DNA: TGTGCCAGCAGCCACGGAGCGGGGAAGTATGGCTACACCTTC. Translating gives CASSHGAGKYGYTF.

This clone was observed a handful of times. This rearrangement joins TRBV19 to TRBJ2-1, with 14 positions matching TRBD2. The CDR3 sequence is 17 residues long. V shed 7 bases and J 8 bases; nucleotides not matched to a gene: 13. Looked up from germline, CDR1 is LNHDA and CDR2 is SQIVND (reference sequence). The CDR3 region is CASNPRLAGGLMDEQFF. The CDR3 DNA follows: TGTGCCAGTAACCCACGACTAGCGGGGGGGCTTATGGATGAGCAGTTCTTC.

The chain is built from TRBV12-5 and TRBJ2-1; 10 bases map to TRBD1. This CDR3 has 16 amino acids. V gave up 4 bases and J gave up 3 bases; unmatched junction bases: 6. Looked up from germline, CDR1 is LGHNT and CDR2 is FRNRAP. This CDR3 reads CASGSPRDRGYNEQFF. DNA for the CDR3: TGTGCTAGTGGTTCCCCCCGGGACAGGGGCTACAATGAGCAGTTCTTC.

This CDR3 reads CASTGTGALYEQYF. The CDR3 DNA follows: TGTGCCAGCACCGGGACAGGGGCCCTATACGAGCAGTACTTC. The chain has TRBV6-1 and TRBJ2-7, with 10 bases matching TRBD1. The CDR3 runs 14 residues. J gave up 4 bases and V 7 bases, and 7 bases lay outside the gene matches. CDR1 and CDR2 (germline): MNHNS, SASEGT.

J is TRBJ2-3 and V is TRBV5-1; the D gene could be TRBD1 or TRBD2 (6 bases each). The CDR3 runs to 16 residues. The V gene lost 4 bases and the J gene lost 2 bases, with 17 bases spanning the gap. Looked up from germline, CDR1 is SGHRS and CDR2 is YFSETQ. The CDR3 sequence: CASSLEGRGSTDTQYF. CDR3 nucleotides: TGCGCCAGCAGCCTGGAGGGCAGGGGATCCACAGATACGCAGTATTTT.

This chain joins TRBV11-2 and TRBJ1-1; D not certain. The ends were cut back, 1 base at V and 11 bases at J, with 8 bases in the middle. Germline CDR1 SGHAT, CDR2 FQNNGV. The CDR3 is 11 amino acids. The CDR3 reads CASSLGLLAFF. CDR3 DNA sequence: TGTGCCAGCAGCTTAGGGTTACTTGCTTTCTTT.

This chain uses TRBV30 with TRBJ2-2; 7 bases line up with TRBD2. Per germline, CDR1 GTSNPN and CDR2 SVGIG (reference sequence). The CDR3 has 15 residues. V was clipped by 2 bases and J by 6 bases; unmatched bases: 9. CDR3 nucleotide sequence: TGTGCCTGGAGTTTGGGCGGGAGCGAGCCCGGGGAGCTGTTTTTT. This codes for CAWSLGGSEPGELFF.

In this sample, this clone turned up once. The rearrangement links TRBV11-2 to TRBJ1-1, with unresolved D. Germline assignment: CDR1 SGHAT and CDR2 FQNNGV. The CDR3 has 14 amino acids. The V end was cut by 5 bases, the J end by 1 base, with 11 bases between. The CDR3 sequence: CASSPVRSNTEAFF. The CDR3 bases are TGTGCCAGCAGCCCAGTCCGCTCGAACACTGAAGCTTTCTTT.

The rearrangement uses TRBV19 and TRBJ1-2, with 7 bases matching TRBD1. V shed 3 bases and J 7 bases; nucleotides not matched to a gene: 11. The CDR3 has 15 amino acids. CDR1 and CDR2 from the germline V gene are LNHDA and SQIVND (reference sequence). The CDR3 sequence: CASSIGSSSGGGYTF. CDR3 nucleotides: TGTGCCAGTAGTATTGGGTCGTCCTCAGGGGGTGGCTACACCTTC.

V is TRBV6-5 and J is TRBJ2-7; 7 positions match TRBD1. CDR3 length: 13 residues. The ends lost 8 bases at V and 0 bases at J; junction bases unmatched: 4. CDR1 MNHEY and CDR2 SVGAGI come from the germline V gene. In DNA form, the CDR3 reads TGTGCCAGCGGACACAGGGGCTCCTACGAGCAGTACTTC. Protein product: CASGHRGSYEQYF.